Each of the 12 T cell receptor beta chains below was sequenced from the same sample in a study of T cell responses to AZD1222 COVID-19 vaccine. The method was immunoSEQ multiplex PCR; TCRdb's version includes in-frame clones alone and lacks a portion of them. The top ten clones hold around 1.6% of a sample with under 150,000 clones, roughly nine tenths of them seen once. The source material was peripheral blood, sampled on day 0 of AZD1222 vaccination. The source is an adult in good health.

The chain has TRBV10-3 and TRBJ2-4; D remains unclear. Deletions cut 0 bases from V and 2 bases from J, with 5 bases between. The CDR3 is made up of 14 amino acids. Germline assignment: CDR1 ENHRY and CDR2 SYGVKD. CDR3 region: CAISESSTKNIQYF. Here the CDR3 DNA reads TGTGCCATCAGTGAGTCCTCGACCAAAAACATTCAGTACTTC.

The chain employs TRBV7-2 and TRBJ1-6; D unresolved. The germline V gene encodes CDR1 SGHTA and CDR2 FQGNSA. The germline V and J ends were trimmed by 4 bases and 7 bases, with 14 bases remaining between them. CDR3 size: 15 residues. CDR3 DNA sequence: TGTGCCAGCAGCTCCACGGGTGGAGGAAATTCACCCCTCCACTTT. Amino acid sequence: CASSSTGGGNSPLHF.

The chain recombines TRBV27 with TRBJ2-7; 7 nucleotides line up with TRBD2. The V gene end was trimmed by 2 bases and the J gene end by 2 bases; junction bases not matched to a gene: 3. The CDR3 totals 14 residues. Germline values: CDR1 MNHEY, CDR2 SMNVEV (reference sequence). CDR3 nucleotides: TGTGCCAGCAGTTTACGGGAGGCCCCCTACGAGCAGTACTTC. This gives the protein CASSLREAPYEQYF.

The chain employs TRBV10-3 and TRBJ2-7; 10 bases match TRBD1. The V gene end was trimmed by 4 bases and the J gene end by 1 base; junction bases not matched to a gene: 7. Looked up from germline, CDR1 is ENHRY and CDR2 is SYGVKD. The CDR3 sequence is 16 residues long. The CDR3 DNA is TGTGCCATCAGTGCTCGTCGGGACAGGGGTTCCTACGAGCAGTACTTC. It codes for CAISARRDRGSYEQYF.

The chain is built from TRBV9 and TRBJ1-1, with D perhaps TRBD1 (5 bases). The germline V and J ends were trimmed by 3 bases and 4 bases, with 16 bases remaining between them. This CDR3 is 15 amino acids long. CDR1 is SGDLS and CDR2 is YYNGEE in the germline V gene. CDR3 sequence reads: CASSESGIRTTEAFF. CDR3 nucleotide sequence: TGTGCCAGCAGCGAGTCAGGGATCAGGACCACTGAAGCTTTCTTT. Drawing the rest from reference TRBV9 and TRBJ1-1, the complete variable domain is DSGVTQTPKHLITATGQRVTLRCSPRSGDLSVYWYQQSLDQGLQFLIQYYNGEERAKGNILERFSAQQFPDLHSELNLSSLELGDSALYFCASSESGIRTTEAFFGQGTRLTVV.

The chain joins TRBV6-5 to TRBJ1-3, with a weak D call TRBD1 (6 bases). There are 15 residues in the CDR3. Trimming removed 0 bases at V and 3 bases at J, with 9 bases between. Germline assignment: CDR1 MNHEY and CDR2 SVGAGI. The CDR3 sequence is CASSYSGRGGNTIYF. CDR3 nucleotides: TGTGCCAGCAGTTACTCGGGCAGGGGTGGAAACACCATATATTTT.

The genes are TRBV9 and TRBJ1-1; 7 positions match TRBD1. The CDR3 covers 14 residues. V lost 0 bases and J lost 7; bases outside the gene matches: 6. The germline CDR1 and CDR2 sequences are SGDLS and YYNGEE. The CDR3: CASSVGQGGGEAFF. The CDR3 region has the DNA TGTGCCAGCAGCGTAGGGCAGGGGGGCGGTGAAGCTTTCTTT.

The J gene is TRBJ1-6, the V gene TRBV27; 9 bases map to TRBD1. Unmatched junction bases numbered 4, after V lost 5 bases and J lost 2 bases. Germline loops: CDR1 MNHEY, CDR2 SMNVEV (reference sequence). The CDR3 spans 16 residues. This CDR3 reads CASSITGGPYNSPLHF. CDR3 sequence (DNA): TGTGCCAGCAGTATTACAGGGGGCCCCTATAATTCACCCCTCCACTTT.

This sequence joins TRBV4-2 and TRBJ1-2, with 11 bases aligning to TRBD1. The germline V gene has CDR1 LGHNA and CDR2 YNFKEQ. V gave up 5 bases and J gave up 6 bases; unmatched junction bases: 8. This CDR3 is built from 15 residues. The CDR3 coding sequence is TGTGCCAGCAGCACCACGGACAGGGGGCTAAATGGCTACACCTTC. The encoded protein is CASSTTDRGLNGYTF.

This clone appeared a single time. The rearrangement links TRBV6-1 to TRBJ1-2; D unresolved. Trimming took 0 bases from V and 8 from J, leaving 13 bases between them. The CDR3 has 14 residues. In germline, CDR1 is MNHNS, CDR2 SASEGT. CDR3 residues: CASSEAGRLKGYTF. The CDR3 DNA sequence: TGTGCCAGCAGTGAAGCCGGCCGCCTGAAAGGCTACACCTTC.

The rearrangement links TRBV6-6 to TRBJ2-3, with TRBD2 matching 8 bases. Germline CDR1 and CDR2: MNHNY and SVGAGI (reference sequence). The CDR3 is made up of 14 amino acids. V trimming: 6 bases; J trimming: 4 bases; junction bases outside the gene matches: 6. The CDR3 region has the DNA TGTGCCAGCAGCCTCGGGACTAGAGCAGATACGCAGTATTTT. Protein sequence: CASSLGTRADTQYF.

The rearrangement links TRBV5-1 to TRBJ2-2, with a tentative D call TRBD2 (5 bases). With 10 bases removed from V and 1 base from J, the gap between germline ends came to 11 bases. The germline V gene has CDR1 SGHRS and CDR2 YFSETQ. The CDR3 extends over 13 amino acids. The CDR3 sequence: CAGRHENTGELFF. DNA for the CDR3: TGCGCCGGGAGACATGAGAACACCGGGGAGCTGTTTTTT. Together with reference TRBV5-1 and TRBJ2-2, the CDR3 gives the full variable domain: KAGVTQTPRYLIKTRGQQVTLSCSPISGHRSVSWYQQTPGQGLQFLFEYFSETQRNKGNFPGRFSGRQFSNSRSEMNVSTLELGDSALYLCAGRHENTGELFFGEGSRLTVL.